Included here is one TCR beta chain sequence, with context. Antigen: not known. One end of the junction does not line up with germline, which may come from a read error. The protocol was immunoSEQ multiplex PCR, while the TCRdb copy is restricted to in-frame clones and leaves out a portion. The sample carries hundreds of thousands of clones, roughly 91% recorded once. Donors were drawn from the approximately 130-subject validation cohort, separate from the approximately 670-subject first cohort. This entry is derived from a study of cytomegalovirus exposure and HLA in healthy donors. At the level of the study: The 500 to 850 first-cohort repertoires and the 95 to 150 validation repertoires shared the same platform, a later analysis reported.

Study results and limitations: As was reported, the classifier diagnosed cytomegalovirus status with high specificity and sensitivity. Among the CMV-associated chains, a few were confirmed in vitro as specific for CMV antigens.

This receptor was identified in a woman aged 18 to 35 in good health and CMV-seropositive. Sequencing was carried out using PBMCs.

The CDR3 region is CASSPAGGNTIYF. As DNA, the CDR3 is TGTGCTAGCAGCCCCGCCGGGGGAAACACCATATATTTT. V gene TRBV7-7 combines with J gene TRBJ1-3; no clear D gene. Germline V gene sequence: CDR1 SSHAT, CDR2 FNYEAQ (reference sequence). This CDR3 has 13 residues.